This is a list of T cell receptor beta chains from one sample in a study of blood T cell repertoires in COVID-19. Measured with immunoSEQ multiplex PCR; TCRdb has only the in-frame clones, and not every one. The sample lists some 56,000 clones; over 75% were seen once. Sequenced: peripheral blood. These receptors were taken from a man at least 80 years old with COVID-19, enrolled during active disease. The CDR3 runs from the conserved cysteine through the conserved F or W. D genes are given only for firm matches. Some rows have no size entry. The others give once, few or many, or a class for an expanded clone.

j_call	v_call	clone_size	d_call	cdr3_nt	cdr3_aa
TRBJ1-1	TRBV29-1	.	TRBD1	TGCAGCGTTGAATTTCGGACAGGGCTGAACACTGAAGCTTTCTTT	CSVEFRTGLNTEAFF
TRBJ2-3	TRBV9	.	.	TGTGCCAGCAGCGTTGAGCGCACAGATACGCAGTATTTT	CASSVERTDTQYF
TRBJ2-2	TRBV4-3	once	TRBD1	TGCGCCAGCAGCCTACCGGACAGGCCATCAGAGCTGTTTTTT	CASSLPDRPSELFF
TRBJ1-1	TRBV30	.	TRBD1	TGTGCCTGGAGTGTACGGGGTGGGGCAGGGGGCAACACTGAAGCTTTCTTT	CAWSVRGGAGGNTEAFF
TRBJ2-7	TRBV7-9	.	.	TGTGCCAGCAGCCCGGGCTACGAGCAGTACTTC	CASSPGYEQYF
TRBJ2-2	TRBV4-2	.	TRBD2	TGTGCCAGCAGCCAAGGGTCGGGGACTATTAACACCGGGGAGCTGTTTTTT	CASSQGSGTINTGELFF
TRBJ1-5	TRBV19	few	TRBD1	TGTGCCAGTAGTATAGCGACAGGGGTGAGCAATCAGCCCCAGCATTTT	CASSIATGVSNQPQHF
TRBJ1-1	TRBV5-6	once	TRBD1	TGTGCCAGCACCCTTGTACAGGGGTCGAACACTGAAGCTTTCTTT	CASTLVQGSNTEAFF
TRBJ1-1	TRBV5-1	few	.	TGCGCCAGCAAGGCGGGTGGGAACACTGAAGCTTTCTTT	CASKAGGNTEAFF
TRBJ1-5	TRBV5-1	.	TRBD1	TGCGCCAGCAGCATGGGGACAGGGGGCAATCAGCCCCAGCATTTT	CASSMGTGGNQPQHF
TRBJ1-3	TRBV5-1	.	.	TGCGCCAGCAGCTTGTTACCGGGGTCAGGAAACACCATATATTTT	CASSLLPGSGNTIYF
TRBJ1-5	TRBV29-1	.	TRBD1	TGCAGCGTCCGGGACAGGGAACAGCCCCAGCATTTT	CSVRDREQPQHF
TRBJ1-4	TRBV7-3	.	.	TGTGCCAGCAGCTCCAGAGTCAGGGTAGGAAAACTGTTTTTT	CASSSRVRVGKLFF
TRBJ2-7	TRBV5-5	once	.	TGTGCCAGCAGCTTGGAGGGGGTCGTCGGATTAGCTCGATACGAGCAGTACTTC	CASSLEGVVGLARYEQYF
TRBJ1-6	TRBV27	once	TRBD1	TGTGCCAGCAGTTTATCCACCGCTCCAGGGGGAGGTTCACCCCTCCACTTT	CASSLSTAPGGGSPLHF
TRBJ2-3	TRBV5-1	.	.	TGCGCCAGCAGCTTGGGGTCAGTGGGCACAGATACGCAGTATTTT	CASSLGSVGTDTQYF
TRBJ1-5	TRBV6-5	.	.	TGTGCCAGCAGTTACAGGGGTAGCAATCAGCCCCAGCATTTT	CASSYRGSNQPQHF
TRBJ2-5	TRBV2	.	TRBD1	TGTGCCAGCGGGGGACAGGTACAAGAGACCCAGTACTTC	CASGGQVQETQYF
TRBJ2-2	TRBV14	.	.	TGTGCCAGCAGCCCTCGGAGGGATGGGGCCGGGGAGCTGTTTTTT	CASSPRRDGAGELFF
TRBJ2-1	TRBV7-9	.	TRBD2	TGTGCCAGCAGCTTAGGGGCGGGGGGGCCCGGTGAGCAGTTCTTC	CASSLGAGGPGEQFF
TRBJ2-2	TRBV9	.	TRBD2	TGTGCCAGCAGCGTAGCTAGCGGGAGCGCCGGGGAGCTGTTTTTT	CASSVASGSAGELFF
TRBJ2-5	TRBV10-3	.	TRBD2	TGTGCCATCAGTGAGTCTGTACTAGCGTACCAAGAGACCCAGTACTTC	CAISESVLAYQETQYF
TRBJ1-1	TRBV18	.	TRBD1	TGTGCCAGCTCCCCCGCCAGGGGGGCTGAAGCTTTCTTT	CASSPARGAEAFF
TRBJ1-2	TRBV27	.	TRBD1	TGTGCCAGCGCTCACCCGGACAGGGGGTACGGCTACACCTTC	CASAHPDRGYGYTF
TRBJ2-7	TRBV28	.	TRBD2	TGTGCCAGCAGTTTACGGGGGGGGGACCGACGAGGCCTTGGCTTC	CASSLRGGDRRGLGF
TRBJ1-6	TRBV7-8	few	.	TGTGCCAGCAGCTTAGCAAGCGACTCACCCCTCCACTTT	CASSLASDSPLHF
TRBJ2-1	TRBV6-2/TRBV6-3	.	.	TGTGCCAGCAGTTCGCAACAGGTGGACTACAATGAGCAGTTCTTC	CASSSQQVDYNEQFF
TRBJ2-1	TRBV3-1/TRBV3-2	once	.	TGTGCCAGCAGCCTCCGAACAGGGTTCTCCTACAATGAGCAGTTCTTC	CASSLRTGFSYNEQFF
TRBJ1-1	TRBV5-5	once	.	TGTGCCAGCAGGGGACAAATGAACACTGAAGCTTTCTTT	CASRGQMNTEAFF
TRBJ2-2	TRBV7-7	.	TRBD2	TGTGCCAGCAGCTTCGGACTAGCGGGAGAGGCCGGGGAGCTGTTTTTT	CASSFGLAGEAGELFF